This T cell receptor (beta chain) was captured in a study of radiation and T cells in renal cell carcinoma. Findings of the study overall: In blood, top tumor clones expanded by 2 weeks, shrinking by 4. Baseline intratumoral clonotype presence is unknown without pretreatment biopsies.

Documented time point: blood 4 weeks post-SBRT, at nephrectomy. Treatment denoted: 15 Gy SBRT to primary tumor, nephrectomy 4 weeks later. Nephrectomy followed 15 Gy stereotactic body radiation by 4 weeks. J gave up 5 bases and V 3 bases, and 9 bases lay outside the gene matches. The length of the CDR3 is 15 residues. Germline V gives CDR1 SGHRS, CDR2 YFSETQ. Repertoires were generated with immunoSEQ multiplex PCR, while TCRdb's copy carries only in-frame clones and drops some. This sample has approximately 150,000 clones; 86% occur once, and the top ten carry around a sixth. Note on this clone: Its antigen is not known.

This chain connects TRBV5-1 to TRBJ2-7; 9 positions agree with TRBD1. Sample: blood, taken from a patient whose treatment included radiotherapy and nephrectomy. The clonotype was recovered from a woman in her forties or fifties with renal cell carcinoma. Here the CDR3 reads CASSWEIQGANEQYF. CDR3 DNA sequence: TGCGCCAGCAGCTGGGAGATACAGGGGGCCAACGAGCAGTACTTC.